The clone carrying this TCR delta chain appeared a few times. Its antigen remains unknown. TCRdb pairs this DNA with a much larger clone's protein that differs at residue 14, likely a read error; the protein shown was translated from the DNA. The entry originates in a study of γδ T cells in repeated Plasmodium falciparum infection. Study-wide context: Each infection was followed by sampling at 21 days, plus baseline and some pre-infection draws.

Trimming shortened V by 2 bases and J by 3 bases, and 25 bases separated the two germline ends. Germline CDR1 is TSWWSYY and CDR2 is QGS. This CDR3 spans 19 amino acids. Study-level findings and limits: In Vdelta2-negative, largely Vdelta1+, gammadelta repertoires, repeated controlled infections appeared to drive clonal selection waves.

Vgamma9/Vdelta2+ and Vdelta2-negative gammadelta T cells were flow-sorted from PBMC for bulk sequencing. TRG and TRD sequences were obtained from every sorted gammadelta sample. TCRdb reanalysed the multiplex PCR reads with CATT. The sample lists roughly 90,000 delta-chain clones; roughly 0.98% were seen once. The genes are TRDV1 and TRDJ1; a weak D match, TRDD3 (5 bases). This TCR derives from a pool of human donors (malaria-infected and uninfected, not separated). The material sequenced was gamma-delta T cells from blood. CDR3 DNA sequence: TGTGCTCTTGGGGAAGTGAATTTCTACCCCGGGATTCTGGCCGATAAACTCATCTTT. Translation: CALGEVNFYPGILADKLIF.